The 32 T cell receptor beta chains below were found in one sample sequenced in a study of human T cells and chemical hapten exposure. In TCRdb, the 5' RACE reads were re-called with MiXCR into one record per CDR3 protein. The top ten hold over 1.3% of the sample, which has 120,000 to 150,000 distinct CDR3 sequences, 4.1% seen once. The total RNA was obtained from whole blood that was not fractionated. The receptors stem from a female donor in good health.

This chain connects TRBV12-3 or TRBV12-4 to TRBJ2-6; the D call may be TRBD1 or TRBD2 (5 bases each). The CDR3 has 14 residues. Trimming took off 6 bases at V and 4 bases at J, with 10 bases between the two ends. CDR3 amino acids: CASRTGTGANVLTF. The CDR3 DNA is TGTGCCAGCAGGACCGGGACCGGGGCCAACGTCCTGACTTTC.

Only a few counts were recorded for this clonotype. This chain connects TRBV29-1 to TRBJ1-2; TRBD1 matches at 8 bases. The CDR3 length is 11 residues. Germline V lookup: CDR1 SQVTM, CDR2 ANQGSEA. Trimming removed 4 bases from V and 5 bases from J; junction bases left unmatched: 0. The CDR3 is CSVGTGYGYTF. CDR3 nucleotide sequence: TGCAGCGTTGGGACAGGGTATGGCTACACCTTC.

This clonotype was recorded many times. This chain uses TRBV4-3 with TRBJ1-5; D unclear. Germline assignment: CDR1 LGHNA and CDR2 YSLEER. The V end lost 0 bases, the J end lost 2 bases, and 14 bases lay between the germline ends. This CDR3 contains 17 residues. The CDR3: CASSQEPGLGGNQPQHF. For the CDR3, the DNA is TGCGCCAGCAGCCAAGAGCCTGGCCTGGGTGGCAATCAGCCCCAGCATTTT.

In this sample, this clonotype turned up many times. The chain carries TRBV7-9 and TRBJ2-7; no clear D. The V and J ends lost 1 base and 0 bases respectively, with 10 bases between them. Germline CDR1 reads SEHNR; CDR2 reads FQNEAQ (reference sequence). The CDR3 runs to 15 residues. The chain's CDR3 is CASSLGRYSSYEQYF. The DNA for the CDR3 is TGTGCCAGCAGCTTAGGGCGGTATAGCTCCTACGAGCAGTACTTC. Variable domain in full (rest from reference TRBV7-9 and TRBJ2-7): DTGVSQNPRHKITKRGQNVTFRCDPISEHNRLYWYRQTLGQGPEFLTYFQNEAQLEKSRLLSDRFSAERPKGSFSTLEIQRTEQGDSAMYLCASSLGRYSSYEQYFGPGTRLTVT.

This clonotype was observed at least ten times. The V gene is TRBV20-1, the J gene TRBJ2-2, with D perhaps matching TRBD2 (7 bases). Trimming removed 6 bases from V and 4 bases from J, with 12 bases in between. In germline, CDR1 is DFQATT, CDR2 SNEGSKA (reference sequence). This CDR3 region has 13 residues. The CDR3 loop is CSAKGGATGELFF. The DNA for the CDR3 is TGCAGTGCGAAGGGGGGGGCCACCGGGGAGCTGTTTTTT.

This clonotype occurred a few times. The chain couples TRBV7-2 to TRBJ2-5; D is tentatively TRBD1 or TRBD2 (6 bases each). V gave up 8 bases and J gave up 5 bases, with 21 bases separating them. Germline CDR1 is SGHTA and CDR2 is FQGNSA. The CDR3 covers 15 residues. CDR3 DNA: TGTGCCAGCCATACTTCCGGGGGCCGGTGGGAGACCCAGTACTTC. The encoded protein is CASHTSGGRWETQYF.

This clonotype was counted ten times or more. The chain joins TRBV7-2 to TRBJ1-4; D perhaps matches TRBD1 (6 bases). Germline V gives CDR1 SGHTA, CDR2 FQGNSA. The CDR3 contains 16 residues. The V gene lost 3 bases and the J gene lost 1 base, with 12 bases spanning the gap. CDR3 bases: TGTGCCAGCAGCTTGGGGGCGACAGGAACTAATGAAAAACTGTTTTTT. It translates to CASSLGATGTNEKLFF.

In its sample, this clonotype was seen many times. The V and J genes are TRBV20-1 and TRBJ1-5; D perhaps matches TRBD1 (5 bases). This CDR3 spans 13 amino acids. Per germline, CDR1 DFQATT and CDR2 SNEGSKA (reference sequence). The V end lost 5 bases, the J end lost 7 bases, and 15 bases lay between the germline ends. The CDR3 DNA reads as TGCAGTGCTTCTTCAGGGACTGGGCAGCCCCAGCATTTT. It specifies CSASSGTGQPQHF.

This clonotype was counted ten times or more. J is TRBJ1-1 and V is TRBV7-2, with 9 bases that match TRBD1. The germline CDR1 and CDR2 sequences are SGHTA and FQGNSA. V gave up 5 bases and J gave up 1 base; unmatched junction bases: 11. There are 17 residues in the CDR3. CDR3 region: CASSRRTGAFANTEAFF. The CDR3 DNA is TGTGCCAGCAGCCGAAGGACAGGGGCGTTCGCGAACACTGAAGCTTTCTTT. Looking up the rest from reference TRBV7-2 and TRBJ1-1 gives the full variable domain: GAGVSQSPSNKVTEKGKDVELRCDPISGHTALYWYRQSLGQGLEFLIYFQGNSAPDKSGLPSDRFSAERTGGSVSTLTIQRTQQEDSAVYLCASSRRTGAFANTEAFFGQGTRLTVV.

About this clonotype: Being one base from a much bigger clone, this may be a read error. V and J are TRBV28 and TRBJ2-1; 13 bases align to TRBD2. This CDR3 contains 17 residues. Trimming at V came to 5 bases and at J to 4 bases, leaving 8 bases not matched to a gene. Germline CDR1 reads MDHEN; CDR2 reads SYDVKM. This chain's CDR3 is CASSPGLAGARYNEQFF. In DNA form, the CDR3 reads TGTGCCAGCAGTCCTGGACTAGCGGGGGCCAGATACAATGAGCAGTTCTTC.

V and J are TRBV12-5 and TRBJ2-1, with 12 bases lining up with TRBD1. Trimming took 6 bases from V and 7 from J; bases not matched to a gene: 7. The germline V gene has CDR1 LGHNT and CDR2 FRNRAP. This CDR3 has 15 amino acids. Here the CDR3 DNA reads TGTGCTAGTGGCCTGGGACAGGGGGCTTCTAATGAGCAGTTCTTC. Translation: CASGLGQGASNEQFF.

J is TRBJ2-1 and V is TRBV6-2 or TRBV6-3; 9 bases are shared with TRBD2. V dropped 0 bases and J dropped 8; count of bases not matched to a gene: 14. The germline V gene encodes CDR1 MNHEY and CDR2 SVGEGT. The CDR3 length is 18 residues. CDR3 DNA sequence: TGTGCCAGCAGTTACTCGGCTTATTGGAGCGGGGGGAAGGATGAGCAGTTCTTC. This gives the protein CASSYSAYWSGGKDEQFF.

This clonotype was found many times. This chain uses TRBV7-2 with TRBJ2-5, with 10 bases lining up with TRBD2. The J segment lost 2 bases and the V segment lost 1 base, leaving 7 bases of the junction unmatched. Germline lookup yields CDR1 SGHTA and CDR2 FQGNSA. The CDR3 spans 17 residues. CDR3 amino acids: CASSLVPSGGAQETQYF. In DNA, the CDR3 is TGTGCCAGCAGCTTAGTTCCCAGCGGGGGGGCACAAGAGACCCAGTACTTC. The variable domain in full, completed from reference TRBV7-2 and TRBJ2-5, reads GAGVSQSPSNKVTEKGKDVELRCDPISGHTALYWYRQSLGQGLEFLIYFQGNSAPDKSGLPSDRFSAERTGGSVSTLTIQRTQQEDSAVYLCASSLVPSGGAQETQYFGPGTRLLVL.

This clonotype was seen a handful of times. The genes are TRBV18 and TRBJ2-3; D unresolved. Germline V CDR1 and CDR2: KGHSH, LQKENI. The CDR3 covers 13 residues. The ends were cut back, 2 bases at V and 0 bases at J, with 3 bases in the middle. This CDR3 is CASSPSSTDTQYF. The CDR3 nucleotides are TGTGCCAGCTCACCAAGTAGCACAGATACGCAGTATTTT.

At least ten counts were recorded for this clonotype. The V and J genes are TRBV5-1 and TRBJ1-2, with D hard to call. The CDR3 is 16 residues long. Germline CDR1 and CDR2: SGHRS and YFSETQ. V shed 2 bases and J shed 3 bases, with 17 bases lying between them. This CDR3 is CASSFGDTPTHYGYTF. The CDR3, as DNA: TGCGCCAGCAGCTTTGGAGACACGCCTACGCACTATGGCTACACCTTC. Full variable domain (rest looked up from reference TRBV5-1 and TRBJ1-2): KAGVTQTPRYLIKTRGQQVTLSCSPISGHRSVSWYQQTPGQGLQFLFEYFSETQRNKGNFPGRFSGRQFSNSRSEMNVSTLELGDSALYLCASSFGDTPTHYGYTFGSGTRLTVV.

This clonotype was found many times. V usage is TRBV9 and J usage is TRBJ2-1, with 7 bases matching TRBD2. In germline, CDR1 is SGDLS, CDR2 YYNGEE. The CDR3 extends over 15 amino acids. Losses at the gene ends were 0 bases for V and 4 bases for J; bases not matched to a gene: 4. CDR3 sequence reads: CASSVAVGGYNEQFF. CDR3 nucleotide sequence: TGTGCCAGCAGCGTAGCTGTGGGGGGGTACAATGAGCAGTTCTTC. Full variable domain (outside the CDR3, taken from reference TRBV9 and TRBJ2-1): DSGVTQTPKHLITATGQRVTLRCSPRSGDLSVYWYQQSLDQGLQFLIQYYNGEERAKGNILERFSAQQFPDLHSELNLSSLELGDSALYFCASSVAVGGYNEQFFGPGTRLTVL.

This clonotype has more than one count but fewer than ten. CDR3: CASKTGQGPYTDTQYF. In DNA form, the CDR3 reads TGTGCCAGCAAGACCGGACAGGGGCCATACACAGATACGCAGTATTTT. The V and J genes are TRBV6-1 and TRBJ2-3; TRBD1 matches 9 bases. The V and J ends lost 7 bases and 2 bases, in that order; junction bases with no gene match: 10. CDR3 length: 16 residues. Looked up from germline, CDR1 is MNHNS and CDR2 is SASEGT.

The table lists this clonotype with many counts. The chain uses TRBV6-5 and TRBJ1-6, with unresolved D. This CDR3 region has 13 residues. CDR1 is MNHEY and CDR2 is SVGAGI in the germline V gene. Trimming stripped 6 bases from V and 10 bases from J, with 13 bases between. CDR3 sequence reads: CASRTSRNSPLHF. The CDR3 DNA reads TGTGCCAGCAGAACGAGCCGGAACTCACCCCTCCACTTT.

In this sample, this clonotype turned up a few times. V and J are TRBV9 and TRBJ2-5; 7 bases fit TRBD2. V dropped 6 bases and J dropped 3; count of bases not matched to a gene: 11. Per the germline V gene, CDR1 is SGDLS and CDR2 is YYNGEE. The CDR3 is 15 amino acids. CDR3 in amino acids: CASTNDWAGEETQYF. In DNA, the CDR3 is TGTGCCAGCACGAATGATTGGGCGGGGGAAGAGACCCAGTACTTC.

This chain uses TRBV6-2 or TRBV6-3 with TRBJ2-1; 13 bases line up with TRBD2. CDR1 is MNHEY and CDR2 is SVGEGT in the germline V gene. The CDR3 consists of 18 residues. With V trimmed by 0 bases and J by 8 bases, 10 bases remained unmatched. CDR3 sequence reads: CASSYSVGLGLAGDEQFF. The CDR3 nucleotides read TGTGCCAGCAGTTACTCGGTAGGCCTTGGACTAGCGGGGGATGAGCAGTTCTTC.

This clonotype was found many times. CDR3 in amino acids: CASSRWRNQPQHF. The CDR3 region has the DNA TGTGCCAGCAGCCGTTGGCGGAATCAGCCCCAGCATTTT. The V and J genes are TRBV11-2 and TRBJ1-5; D is unclear. Germline V gene sequence: CDR1 SGHAT, CDR2 FQNNGV. There are 13 residues in the CDR3. Trimming removed 5 bases at V and 4 bases at J, with 9 bases between.

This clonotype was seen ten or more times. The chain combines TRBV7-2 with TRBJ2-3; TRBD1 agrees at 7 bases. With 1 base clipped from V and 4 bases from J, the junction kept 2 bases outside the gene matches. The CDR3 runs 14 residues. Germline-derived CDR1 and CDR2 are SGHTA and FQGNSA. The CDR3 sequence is CASSLGQGADTQYF. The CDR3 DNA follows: TGTGCCAGCAGCTTAGGACAGGGAGCAGATACGCAGTATTTT.

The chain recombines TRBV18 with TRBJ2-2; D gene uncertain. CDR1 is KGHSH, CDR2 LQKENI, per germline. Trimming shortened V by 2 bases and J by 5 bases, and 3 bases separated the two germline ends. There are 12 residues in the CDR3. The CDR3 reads CASSPRTGELFF. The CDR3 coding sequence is TGTGCCAGCTCACCAAGAACCGGGGAGCTGTTTTTT.

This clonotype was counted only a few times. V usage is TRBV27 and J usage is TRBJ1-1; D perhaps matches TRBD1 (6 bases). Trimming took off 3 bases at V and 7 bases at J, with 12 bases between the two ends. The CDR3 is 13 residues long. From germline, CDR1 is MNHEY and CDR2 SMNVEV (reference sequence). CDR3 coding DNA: TGTGCCAGCAGTTTCAGGGGACCCTTTGAAGCTTTCTTT. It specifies CASSFRGPFEAFF.

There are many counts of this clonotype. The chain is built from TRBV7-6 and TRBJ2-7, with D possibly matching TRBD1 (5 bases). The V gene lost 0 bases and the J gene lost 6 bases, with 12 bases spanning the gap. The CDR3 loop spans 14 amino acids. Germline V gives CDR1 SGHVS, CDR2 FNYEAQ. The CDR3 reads CASSLAVRVGEQYF. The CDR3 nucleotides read TGTGCCAGCAGCTTAGCCGTCAGGGTGGGCGAGCAGTACTTC.

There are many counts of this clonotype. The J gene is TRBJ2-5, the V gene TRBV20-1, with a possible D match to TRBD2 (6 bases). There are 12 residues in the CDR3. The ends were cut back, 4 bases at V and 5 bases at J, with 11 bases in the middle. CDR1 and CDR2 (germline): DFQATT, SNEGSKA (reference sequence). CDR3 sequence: CSAMGLGETQYF. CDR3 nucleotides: TGCAGTGCTATGGGACTGGGGGAGACCCAGTACTTC.

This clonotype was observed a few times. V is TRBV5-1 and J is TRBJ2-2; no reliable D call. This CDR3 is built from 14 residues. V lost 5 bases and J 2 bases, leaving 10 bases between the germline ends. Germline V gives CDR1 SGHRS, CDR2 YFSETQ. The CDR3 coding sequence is TGCGCCAGCAGGGGCAGGAGTAACACCGGGGAGCTGTTTTTT. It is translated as CASRGRSNTGELFF.

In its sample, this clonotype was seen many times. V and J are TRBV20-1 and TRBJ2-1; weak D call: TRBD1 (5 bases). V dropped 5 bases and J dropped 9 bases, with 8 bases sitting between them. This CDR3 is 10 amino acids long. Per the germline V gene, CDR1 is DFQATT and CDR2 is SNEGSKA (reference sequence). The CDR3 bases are TGCAGTGCTCTCAGGGTTGAGCAGTTCTTC. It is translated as CSALRVEQFF.

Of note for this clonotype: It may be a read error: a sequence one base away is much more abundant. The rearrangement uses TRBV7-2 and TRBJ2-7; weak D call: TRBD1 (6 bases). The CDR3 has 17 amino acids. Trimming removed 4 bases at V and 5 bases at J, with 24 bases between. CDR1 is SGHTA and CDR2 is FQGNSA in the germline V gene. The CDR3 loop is CASSSNRLRGGTDEQYF. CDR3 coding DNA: TGTGCCAGCAGCTCAAACAGACTCAGGGGTGGAACCGACGAGCAGTACTTC.

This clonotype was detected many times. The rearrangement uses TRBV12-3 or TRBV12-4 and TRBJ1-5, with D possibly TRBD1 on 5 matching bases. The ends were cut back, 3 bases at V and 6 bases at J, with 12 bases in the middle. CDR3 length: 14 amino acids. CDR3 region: CASSLGGEGQPQHF. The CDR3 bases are TGTGCCAGCAGTTTGGGGGGTGAAGGTCAGCCCCAGCATTTT.

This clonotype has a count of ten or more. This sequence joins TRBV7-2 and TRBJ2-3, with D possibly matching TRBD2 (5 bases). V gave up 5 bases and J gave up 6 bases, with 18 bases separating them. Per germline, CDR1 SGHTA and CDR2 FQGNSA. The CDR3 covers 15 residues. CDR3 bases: TGTGCCAGCAGCCCCGTAAAACTAGTGTCTGATACGCAGTATTTT. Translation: CASSPVKLVSDTQYF.

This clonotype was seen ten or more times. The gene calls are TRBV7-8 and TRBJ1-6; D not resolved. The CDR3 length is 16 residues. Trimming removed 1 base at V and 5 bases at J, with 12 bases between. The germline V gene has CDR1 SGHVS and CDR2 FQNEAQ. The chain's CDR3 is CASSLVDGFNNSPLHF. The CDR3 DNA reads TGTGCCAGCAGCTTAGTGGACGGATTTAATAATTCACCCCTCCACTTT.